This T cell receptor (beta chain) emerged from a study of post-analysis software for immune sequencing data. In this sample, this clonotype turned up a few times. Presence of unique molecular identifiers characterized the TCR beta cDNA libraries. Via MiXCR, TCRdb re-called the PCR reads, giving one row per CDR3 protein. This sample has approximately 350,000 distinct CDR3 sequences; approximately 38% occur once, and the top ten carry 10% to 15%. Input material: blood. The TCR was taken from a girl between 5 and 17 years old with multiple sclerosis.

The CDR3 bases are TGTGCCAGCAGTCGAGGGGAAGAGACCCAGTACTTC. Encoded protein: CASSRGEETQYF. The chain joins TRBV3-1 to TRBJ2-5, with D possibly called TRBD1 or TRBD2 (5 bases each). The CDR3 has 12 amino acids. Germline V CDR1 and CDR2: LGHDT, YNNKEL (reference sequence). V was pared by 6 bases and J by 3 bases, with 8 bases between.